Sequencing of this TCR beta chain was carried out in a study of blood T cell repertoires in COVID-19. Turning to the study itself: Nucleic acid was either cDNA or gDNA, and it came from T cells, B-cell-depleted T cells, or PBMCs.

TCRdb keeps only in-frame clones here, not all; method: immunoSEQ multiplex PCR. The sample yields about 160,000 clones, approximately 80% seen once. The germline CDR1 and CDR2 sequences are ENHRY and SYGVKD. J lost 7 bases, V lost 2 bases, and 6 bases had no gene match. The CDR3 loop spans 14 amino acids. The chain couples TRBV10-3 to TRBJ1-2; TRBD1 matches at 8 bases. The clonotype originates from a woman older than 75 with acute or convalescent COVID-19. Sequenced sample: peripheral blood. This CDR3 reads CAISELQGATGYTF. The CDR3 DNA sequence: TGTGCCATCAGTGAGCTTCAGGGGGCTACTGGCTACACCTTC.